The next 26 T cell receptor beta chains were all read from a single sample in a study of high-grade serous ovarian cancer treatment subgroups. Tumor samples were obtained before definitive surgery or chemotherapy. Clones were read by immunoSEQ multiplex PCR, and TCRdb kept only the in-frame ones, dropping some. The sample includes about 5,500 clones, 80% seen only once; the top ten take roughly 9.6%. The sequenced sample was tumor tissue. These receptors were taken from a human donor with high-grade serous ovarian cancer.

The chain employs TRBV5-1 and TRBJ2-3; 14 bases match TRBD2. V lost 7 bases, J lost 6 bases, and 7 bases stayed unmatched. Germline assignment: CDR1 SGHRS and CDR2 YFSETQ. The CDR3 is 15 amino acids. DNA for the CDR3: TGCGCCAGCTCACTTAGGACTAGCGGGGGGGATACGCAGTATTTT. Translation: CASSLRTSGGDTQYF.

CDR3 residues: CASSHDSYEQYF. In DNA form, the CDR3 reads TGTGCCAGCAGCCACGACTCCTACGAGCAGTACTTC. V usage is TRBV6-5 and J usage is TRBJ2-7; D is ambiguous. The CDR3 has 12 amino acids. Deletions cut 6 bases from V and 0 bases from J, with 6 bases between. Germline V gives CDR1 MNHEY, CDR2 SVGAGI.

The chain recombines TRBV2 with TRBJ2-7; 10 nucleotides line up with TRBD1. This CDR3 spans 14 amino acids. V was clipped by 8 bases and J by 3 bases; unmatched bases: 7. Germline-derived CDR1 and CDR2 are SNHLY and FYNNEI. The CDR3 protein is CASHRQGANYEQYF. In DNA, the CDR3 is TGTGCCAGCCATAGACAGGGGGCAAACTACGAGCAGTACTTC.

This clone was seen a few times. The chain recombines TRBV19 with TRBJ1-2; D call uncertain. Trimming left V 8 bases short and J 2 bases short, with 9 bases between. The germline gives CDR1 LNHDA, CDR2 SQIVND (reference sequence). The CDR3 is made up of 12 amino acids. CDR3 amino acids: CASLETNYGYTF. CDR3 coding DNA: TGTGCCAGTCTTGAGACGAACTATGGCTACACCTTC.

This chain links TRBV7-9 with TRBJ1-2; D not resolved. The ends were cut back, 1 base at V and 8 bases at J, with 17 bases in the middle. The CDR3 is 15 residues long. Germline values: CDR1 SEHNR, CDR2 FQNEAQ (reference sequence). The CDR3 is CASSLEVVMVKGYTF. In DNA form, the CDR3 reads TGTGCCAGCAGCTTAGAAGTGGTGATGGTTAAGGGCTACACCTTC.

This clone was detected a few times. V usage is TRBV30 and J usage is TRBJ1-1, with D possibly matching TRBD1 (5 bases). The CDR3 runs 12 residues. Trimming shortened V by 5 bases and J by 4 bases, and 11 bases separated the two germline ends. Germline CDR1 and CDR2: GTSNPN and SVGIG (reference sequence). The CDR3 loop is CAWDRPLTEAFF. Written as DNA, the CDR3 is TGTGCCTGGGACAGACCACTCACTGAAGCTTTCTTT.

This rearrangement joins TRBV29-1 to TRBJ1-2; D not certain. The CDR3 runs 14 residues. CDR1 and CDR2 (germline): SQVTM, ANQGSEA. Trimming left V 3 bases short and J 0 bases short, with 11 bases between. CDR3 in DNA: TGCAGCGTTGATGGGCACAAAGCTAACTATGGCTACACCTTC. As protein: CSVDGHKANYGYTF.

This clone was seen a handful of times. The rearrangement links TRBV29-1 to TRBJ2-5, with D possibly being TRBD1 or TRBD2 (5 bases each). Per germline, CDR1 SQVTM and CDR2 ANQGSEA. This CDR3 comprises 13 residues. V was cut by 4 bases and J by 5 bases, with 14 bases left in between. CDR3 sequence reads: CSVGRGTGETQYF. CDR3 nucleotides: TGCAGCGTTGGACGGGGAACAGGCGAGACCCAGTACTTC. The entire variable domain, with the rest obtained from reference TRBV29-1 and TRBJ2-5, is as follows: SAVISQKPSRDICQRGTSLTIQCQVDSQVTMMFWYRQQPGQSLTLIATANQGSEATYESGFVIDKFPISRPNLTFSTLTVSNMSPEDSSIYLCSVGRGTGETQYFGPGTRLLVL.

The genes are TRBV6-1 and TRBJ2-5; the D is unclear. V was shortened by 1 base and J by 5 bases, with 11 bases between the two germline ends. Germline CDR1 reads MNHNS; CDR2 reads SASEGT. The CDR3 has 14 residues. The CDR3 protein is CASSEVGRQETQYF. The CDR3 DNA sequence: TGTGCCAGCAGTGAAGTTGGCAGGCAGGAGACCCAGTACTTC.

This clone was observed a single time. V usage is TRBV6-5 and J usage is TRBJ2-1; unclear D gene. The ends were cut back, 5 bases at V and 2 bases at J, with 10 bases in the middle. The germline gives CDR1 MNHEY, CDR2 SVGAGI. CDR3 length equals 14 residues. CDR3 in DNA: TGTGCCAGCAGTCAAGGGTTCACCTACAATGAGCAGTTCTTC. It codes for CASSQGFTYNEQFF.

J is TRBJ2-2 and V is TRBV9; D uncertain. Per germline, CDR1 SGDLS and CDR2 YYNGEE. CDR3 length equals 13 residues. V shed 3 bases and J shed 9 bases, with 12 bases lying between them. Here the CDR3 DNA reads TGTGCCAGCAGCGCGATATTAGGCCGGGAGCTGTTTTTT. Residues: CASSAILGRELFF.

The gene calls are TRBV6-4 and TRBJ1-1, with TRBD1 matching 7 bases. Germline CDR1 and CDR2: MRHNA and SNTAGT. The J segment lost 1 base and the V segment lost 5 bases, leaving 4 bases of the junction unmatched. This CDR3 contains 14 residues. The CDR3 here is CASSNGQANTEAFF. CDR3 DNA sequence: TGTGCCAGCAGTAACGGACAGGCGAACACTGAAGCTTTCTTT.

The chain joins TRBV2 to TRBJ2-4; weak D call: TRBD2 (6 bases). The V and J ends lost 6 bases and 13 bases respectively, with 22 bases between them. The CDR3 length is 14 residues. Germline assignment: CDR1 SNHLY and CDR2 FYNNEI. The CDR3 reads CASSPGLGAGGQYF. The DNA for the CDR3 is TGTGCCAGCAGCCCGGGACTCGGGGCAGGAGGGCAGTACTTC.

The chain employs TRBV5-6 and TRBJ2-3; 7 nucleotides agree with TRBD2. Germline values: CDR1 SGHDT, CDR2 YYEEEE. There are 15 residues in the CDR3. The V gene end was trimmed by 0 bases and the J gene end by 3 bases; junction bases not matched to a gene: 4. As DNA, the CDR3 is TGTGCCAGCAGCTTGGGGCTAGCGGATACAGATACGCAGTATTTT. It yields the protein CASSLGLADTDTQYF.

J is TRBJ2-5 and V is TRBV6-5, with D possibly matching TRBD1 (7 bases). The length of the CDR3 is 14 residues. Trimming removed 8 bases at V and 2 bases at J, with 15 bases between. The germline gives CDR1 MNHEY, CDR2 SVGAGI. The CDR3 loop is CASGGTATQETQYF. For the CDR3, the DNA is TGTGCCAGCGGGGGGACAGCAACACAAGAGACCCAGTACTTC.

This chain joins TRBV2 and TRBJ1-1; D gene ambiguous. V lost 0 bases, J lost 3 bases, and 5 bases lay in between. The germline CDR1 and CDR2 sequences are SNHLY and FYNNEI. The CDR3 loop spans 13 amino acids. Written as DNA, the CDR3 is TGTGCCAGCAGTGAAGCAAGAGACACTGAAGCTTTCTTT. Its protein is CASSEARDTEAFF.

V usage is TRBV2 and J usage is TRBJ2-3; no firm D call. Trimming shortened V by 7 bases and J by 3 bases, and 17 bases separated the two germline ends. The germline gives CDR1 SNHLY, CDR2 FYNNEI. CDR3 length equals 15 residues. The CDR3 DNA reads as TGTGCCAGCACCCTACCCGGGCCGGAAACAGATACGCAGTATTTT. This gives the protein CASTLPGPETDTQYF.

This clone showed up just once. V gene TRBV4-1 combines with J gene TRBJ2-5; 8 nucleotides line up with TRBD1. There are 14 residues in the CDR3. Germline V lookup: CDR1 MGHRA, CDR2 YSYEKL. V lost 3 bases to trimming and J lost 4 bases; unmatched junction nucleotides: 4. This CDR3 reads CASSHGQGGETQYF. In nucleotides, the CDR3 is TGCGCCAGCAGCCATGGACAGGGTGGAGAGACCCAGTACTTC.

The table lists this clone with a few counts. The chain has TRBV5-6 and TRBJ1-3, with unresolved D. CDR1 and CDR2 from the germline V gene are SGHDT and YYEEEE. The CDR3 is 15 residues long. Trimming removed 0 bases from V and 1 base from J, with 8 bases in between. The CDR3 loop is CASSLVRDSGNTIYF. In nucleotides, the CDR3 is TGTGCCAGCAGCTTGGTACGCGATTCTGGAAACACCATATATTTT.

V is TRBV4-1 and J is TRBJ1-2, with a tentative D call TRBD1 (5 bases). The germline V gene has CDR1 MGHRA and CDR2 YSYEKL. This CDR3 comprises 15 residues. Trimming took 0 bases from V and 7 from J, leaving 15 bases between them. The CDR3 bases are TGCGCCAGCAGCCAAGATCGAGAGGGACTACGTGGCTACACCTTC. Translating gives CASSQDREGLRGYTF.

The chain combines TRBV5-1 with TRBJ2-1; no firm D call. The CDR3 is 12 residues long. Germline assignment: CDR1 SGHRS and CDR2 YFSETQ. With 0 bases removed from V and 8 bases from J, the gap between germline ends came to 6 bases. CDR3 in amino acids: CASSLDGYEQFF. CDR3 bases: TGCGCCAGCAGCTTGGACGGTTATGAGCAGTTCTTC.

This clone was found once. Here the CDR3 reads CASSHRGRGELFF. Here the CDR3 DNA reads TGTGCCAGCAGCCACCGGGGGCGCGGGGAGCTGTTTTTT. V gene TRBV5-6 combines with J gene TRBJ2-2, with D perhaps assigned TRBD1 or TRBD2 (6 bases each). The ends were cut back, 4 bases at V and 7 bases at J, with 11 bases in the middle. Germline assignment: CDR1 SGHDT and CDR2 YYEEEE. The CDR3 length is 13 residues.

CDR3 sequence reads: CASSYGINSYGYTF. The CDR3 coding sequence is TGTGCCAGCAGTTACGGAATCAACTCCTATGGCTACACCTTC. The chain uses TRBV6-6 and TRBJ1-2, with no clear D. V was shortened by 2 bases and J by 4 bases, with 11 bases between the two germline ends. The CDR3 length is 14 residues. Germline values: CDR1 MNHNY, CDR2 SVGAGI (reference sequence).

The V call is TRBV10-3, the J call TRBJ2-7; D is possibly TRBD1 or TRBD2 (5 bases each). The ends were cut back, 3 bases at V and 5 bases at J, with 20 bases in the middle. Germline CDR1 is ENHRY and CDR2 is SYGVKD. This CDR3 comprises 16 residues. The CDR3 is CAISDRDQGATHEQYF. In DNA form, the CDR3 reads TGTGCCATCAGTGATCGGGATCAGGGCGCCACGCACGAGCAGTACTTC.

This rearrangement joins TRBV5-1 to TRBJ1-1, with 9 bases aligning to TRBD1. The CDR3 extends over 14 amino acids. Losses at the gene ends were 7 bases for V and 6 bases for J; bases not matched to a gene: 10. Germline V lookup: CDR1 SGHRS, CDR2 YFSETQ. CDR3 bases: TGCGCCAGCCGGGCTACAGGGGGCAGGGCTGAAGCTTTCTTT. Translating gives CASRATGGRAEAFF.

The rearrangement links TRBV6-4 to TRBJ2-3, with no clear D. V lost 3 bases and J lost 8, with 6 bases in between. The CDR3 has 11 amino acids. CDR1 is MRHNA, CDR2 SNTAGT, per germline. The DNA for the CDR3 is TGTGCCAGCAGTGAGGCTGGTACGCAGTATTTT. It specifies CASSEAGTQYF.